This T cell receptor beta chain was sequenced in a study of T cells in localized non-small cell lung cancer. General observations from the study: It remains possible that heterogeneity exists, since only one tumor region was sequenced.

Assay used: immunoSEQ multiplex PCR; TCRdb lists only in-frame clones, some missing. The sample has 45,000 to 55,000 clones, approximately 75% seen once. A note on this clone: What it recognizes is unknown.

The input for sequencing was peripheral blood, taken before any cancer treatment. This clonotype originated in a man between 40 and 70 years old with stage I squamous cell lung carcinoma.

Written as DNA, the CDR3 is TGTGCCAGCAGCGCCCTGAGGGGGGGCCTATTCTTC. It translates to CASSALRGGLFF. This chain connects TRBV9 to TRBJ2-1; the D gene is possibly TRBD2 (7 bases). CDR3 length: 12 amino acids. Trimming removed 3 bases at V and 16 bases at J, with 17 bases between. CDR1 and CDR2 from the germline V gene are SGDLS and YYNGEE.